A few counts support the clone carrying this T cell receptor (beta chain). Trimming took 4 bases from V and 4 from J, leaving 13 bases between them. The germline V gene encodes CDR1 SQVTM and CDR2 ANQGSEA. There are 13 residues in the CDR3. Construction of the TCRbeta library involved unique molecular identifiers. TCRdb reprocessed the PCR reads with MiXCR, giving one entry per CDR3 protein. Of 640,000 or so distinct CDR3 sequences listed, approximately 17% are singletons. The data stem from a study of T-cell reconstitution after alpha-beta-depleted transplantation in children. This TCR came from a human donor who donated a stem cell graft to a child with acute myeloid leukemia. The V call is TRBV29-1, the J call TRBJ1-1, with D hard to call. Specimen: PBMCs from the stem cell graft donor, collected from the stem cell graft. The CDR3 protein is CSVGTIGSTEAFF. In nucleotides, the CDR3 is TGCAGCGTTGGGACGATTGGGTCCACTGAAGCTTTCTTT.